This record concerns one TCR beta chain sequence. The target antigen is unknown. Some clones are missing from TCRdb's copy, which holds only in-frame ones; the method was immunoSEQ multiplex PCR. The sample yields roughly 77,000 clones, more than 90% seen once. The sample comes from a study of T cell responses to AZD1222 COVID-19 vaccine. Findings and caveats of the study: Vaccine-associated CD4 TCRs ranged over spike, dominating at 160-218 and 743-854. Sampled repertoires all dated from after the peak T cell response. Most donors were white British and more were female, and clonal diversity was possibly underestimated. Elevations in Spike-specific TCR breadth and depth followed administration of two AZD1222 doses.

CDR1 SGHVS and CDR2 FNYEAQ come from the germline V gene. The CDR3 consists of 15 residues. The ends were cut back, 6 bases at V and 0 bases at J, with 14 bases in the middle. The chain couples TRBV7-6 to TRBJ1-2; the D gene is possibly TRBD1 (6 bases). This TCR was recovered from an adult in good health. This specimen was peripheral blood, taken on day 0 of AZD1222 vaccination. The CDR3, as DNA: TGTGCCAGCAGTCCTATGGGGGCCGCTAACTATGGCTACACCTTC. Translated, it gives CASSPMGAANYGYTF.